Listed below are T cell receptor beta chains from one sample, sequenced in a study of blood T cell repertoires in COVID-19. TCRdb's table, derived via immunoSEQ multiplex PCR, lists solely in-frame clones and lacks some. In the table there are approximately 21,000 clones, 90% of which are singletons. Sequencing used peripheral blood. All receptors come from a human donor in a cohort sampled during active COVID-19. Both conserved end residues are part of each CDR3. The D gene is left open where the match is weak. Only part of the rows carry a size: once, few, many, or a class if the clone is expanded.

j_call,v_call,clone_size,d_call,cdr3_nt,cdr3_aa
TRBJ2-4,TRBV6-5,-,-,TGTGCCAGCAGTTACGGCAGCGGAGCCAAAAACATTCAGTACTTC,CASSYGSGAKNIQYF
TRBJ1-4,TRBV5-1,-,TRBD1,TGCGCCAGCAGCTTCGGACAGGGGAGGGAAAAACTGTTTTTT,CASSFGQGREKLFF
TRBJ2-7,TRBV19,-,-,TGTGCCAGTATGCAGGTAGGGGTCACCAACGAGCAGTACTTC,CASMQVGVTNEQYF
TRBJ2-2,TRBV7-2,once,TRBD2,TGTGCCAGCAGCTTACTGCGGGGGGCGAACACCGGGGAGCTGTTTTTT,CASSLLRGANTGELFF
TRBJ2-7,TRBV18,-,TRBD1,TGTGCCAGCTCACCCTCACTCGCGGGACAGGGGGGCCACGAGCAGTACTTC,CASSPSLAGQGGHEQYF
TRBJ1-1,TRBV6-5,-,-,TGTGCCAGCAGAGGGGGTGGACTTTCGGGGACTGAAGCTTTCTTT,CASRGGGLSGTEAFF
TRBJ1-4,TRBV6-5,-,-,TGTGCCAGCAGCACGACAGGAAGAAATGAAAAACTGTTTTTT,CASSTTGRNEKLFF
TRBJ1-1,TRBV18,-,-,TGTGCCAGCTCACCCGAGTTGGTGAACACTGAAGCTTTCTTT,CASSPELVNTEAFF
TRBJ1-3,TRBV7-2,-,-,TGTGCCAGCAGCTTAGCGCAAGCACAGGGACACACCATATATTTT,CASSLAQAQGHTIYF
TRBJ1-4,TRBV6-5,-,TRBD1,TGTGCCAGCGGGGGGACAGGAGCAACTAATGAAAAACTGTTTTTT,CASGGTGATNEKLFF
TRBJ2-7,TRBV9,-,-,TGTGCCAGCAGCCCGAACGGACTTTACGAGCAGTACTTC,CASSPNGLYEQYF
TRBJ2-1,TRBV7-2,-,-,TGTGCCATTCCCCTCCCCGACAGTTACAATGAGCAGTTCTTC,CAIPLPDSYNEQFF
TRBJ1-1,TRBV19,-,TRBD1,TGTGCCAGTAGGCGGGGACAGGGTAACACTGAAGCTTTCTTT,CASRRGQGNTEAFF
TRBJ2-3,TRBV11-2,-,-,TGTGCCAGCAGCTTGGGGGGTTCGACAGATACGCAGTATTTT,CASSLGGSTDTQYF
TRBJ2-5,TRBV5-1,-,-,TGCGCCAGCAGCTTGCCCCGGGACACTTTGGAAGAGACCCAGTACTTC,CASSLPRDTLEETQYF
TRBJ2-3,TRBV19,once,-,TGTGCCAGTAACGAGGGCACAGATACGCAGTATTTT,CASNEGTDTQYF
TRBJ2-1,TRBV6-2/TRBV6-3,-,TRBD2,TGTGCCAGCAGTTCGAGGACTAGCGATTACAATGAGCAGTTCTTC,CASSSRTSDYNEQFF
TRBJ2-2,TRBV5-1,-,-,TGCGCCAGCAGAAACGCCCCGGGGGGACAGAACACCGGGGAGCTGTTTTTT,CASRNAPGGQNTGELFF
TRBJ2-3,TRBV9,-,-,TGTGCCAGCAGCGCCGGACACGGGTGGCAGTATTTT,CASSAGHGWQYF
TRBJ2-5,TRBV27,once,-,TGTGCCAGCAGTAGTCCGGGACAAAGCCCGGAGACCCAGTACTTC,CASSSPGQSPETQYF
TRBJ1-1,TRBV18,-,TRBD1,TGTGCCAGCTCCCAGGGGACAGGGGATCCTGAAGCTTTCTTT,CASSQGTGDPEAFF
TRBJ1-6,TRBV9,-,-,TGTGCCAGCAGCGTAGGGTTCGGGAGCCACCAAGCCCTCCACTTT,CASSVGFGSHQALHF